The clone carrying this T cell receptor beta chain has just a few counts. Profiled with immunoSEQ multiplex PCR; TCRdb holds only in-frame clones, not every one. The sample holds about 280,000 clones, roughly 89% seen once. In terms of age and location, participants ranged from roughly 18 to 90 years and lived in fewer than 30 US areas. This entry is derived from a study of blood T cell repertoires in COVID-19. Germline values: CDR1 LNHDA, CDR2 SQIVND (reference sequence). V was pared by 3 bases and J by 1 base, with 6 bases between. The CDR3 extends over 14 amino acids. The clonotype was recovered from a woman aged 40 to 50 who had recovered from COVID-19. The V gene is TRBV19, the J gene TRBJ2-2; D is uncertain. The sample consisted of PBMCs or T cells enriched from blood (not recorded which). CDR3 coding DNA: TGTGCCAGTAGTATCTCGGTGAACACCGGGGAGCTGTTTTTT. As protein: CASSISVNTGELFF.